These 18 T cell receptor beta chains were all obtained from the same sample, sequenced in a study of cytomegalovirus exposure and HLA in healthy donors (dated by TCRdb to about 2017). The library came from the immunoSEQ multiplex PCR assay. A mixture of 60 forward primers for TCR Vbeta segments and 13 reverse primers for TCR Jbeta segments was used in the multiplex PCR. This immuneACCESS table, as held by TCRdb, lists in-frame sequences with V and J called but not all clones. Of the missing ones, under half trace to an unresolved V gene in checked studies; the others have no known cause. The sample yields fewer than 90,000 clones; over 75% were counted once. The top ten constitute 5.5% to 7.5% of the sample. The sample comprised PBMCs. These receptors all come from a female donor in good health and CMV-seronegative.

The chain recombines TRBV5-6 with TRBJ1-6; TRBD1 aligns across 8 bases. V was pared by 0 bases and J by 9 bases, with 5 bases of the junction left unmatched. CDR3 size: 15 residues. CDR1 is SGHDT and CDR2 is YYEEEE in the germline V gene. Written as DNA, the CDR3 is TGTGCCAGCAGCTTGGGGGACAGGTCTGCTTCACCCCTCCACTTT. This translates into CASSLGDRSASPLHF.

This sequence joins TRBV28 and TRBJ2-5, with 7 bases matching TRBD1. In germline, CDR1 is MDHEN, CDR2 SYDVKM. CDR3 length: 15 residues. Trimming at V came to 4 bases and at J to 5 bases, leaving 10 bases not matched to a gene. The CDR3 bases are TGTGCCAGCAGTTCCCAGGTAGGGGGCGAGGAGACCCAGTACTTC. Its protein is CASSSQVGGEETQYF.

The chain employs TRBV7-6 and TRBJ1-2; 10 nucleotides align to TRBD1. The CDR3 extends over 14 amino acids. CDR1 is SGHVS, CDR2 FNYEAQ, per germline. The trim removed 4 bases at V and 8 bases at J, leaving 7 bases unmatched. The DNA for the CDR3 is TGTGCCAGCAGCTCACCGGGACAGGGGAACGGCTACACCTTC. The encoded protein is CASSSPGQGNGYTF.

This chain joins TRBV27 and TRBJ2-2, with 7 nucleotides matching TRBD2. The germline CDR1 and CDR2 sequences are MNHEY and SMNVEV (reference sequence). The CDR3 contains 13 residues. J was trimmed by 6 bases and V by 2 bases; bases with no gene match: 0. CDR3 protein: CASSLGGAGELFF. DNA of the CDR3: TGTGCCAGCAGTTTAGGGGGGGCCGGGGAGCTGTTTTTT.

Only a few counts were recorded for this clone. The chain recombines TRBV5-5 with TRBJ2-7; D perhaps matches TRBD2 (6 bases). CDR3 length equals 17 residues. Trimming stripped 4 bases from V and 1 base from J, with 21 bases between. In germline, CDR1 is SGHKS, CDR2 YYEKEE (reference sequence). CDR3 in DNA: TGTGCCAGCAGCGCCCGCCCGGGACTGAGCTCTTCCTACGAGCAGTACTTC. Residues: CASSARPGLSSSYEQYF.

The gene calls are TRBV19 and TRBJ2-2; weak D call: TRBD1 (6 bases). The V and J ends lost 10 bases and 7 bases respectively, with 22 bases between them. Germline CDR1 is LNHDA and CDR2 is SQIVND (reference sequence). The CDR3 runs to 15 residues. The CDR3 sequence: CATATGLPRGGELFF. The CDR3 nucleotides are TGTGCCACCGCTACAGGGCTGCCGAGGGGCGGGGAGCTGTTTTTT.

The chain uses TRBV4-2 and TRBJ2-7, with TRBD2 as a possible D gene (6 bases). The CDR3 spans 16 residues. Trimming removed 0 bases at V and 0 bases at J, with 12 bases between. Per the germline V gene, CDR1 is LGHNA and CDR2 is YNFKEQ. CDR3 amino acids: CASSQDGAGYSYEQYF. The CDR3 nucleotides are TGTGCCAGCAGCCAAGACGGAGCGGGTTACTCCTACGAGCAGTACTTC.

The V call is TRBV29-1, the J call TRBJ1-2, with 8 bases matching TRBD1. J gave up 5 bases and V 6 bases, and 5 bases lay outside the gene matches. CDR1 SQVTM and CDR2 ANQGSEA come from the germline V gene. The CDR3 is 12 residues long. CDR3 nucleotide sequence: TGCAGCGTGACAGGGGCCCAATATGGCTACACCTTC. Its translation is CSVTGAQYGYTF.

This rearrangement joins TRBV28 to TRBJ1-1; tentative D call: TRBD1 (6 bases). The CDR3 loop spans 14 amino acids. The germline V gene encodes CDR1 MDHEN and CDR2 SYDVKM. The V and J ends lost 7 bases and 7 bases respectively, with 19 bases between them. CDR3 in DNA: TGTGCCAGCATCGAGGCAGGGGCGCAGGGTGAAGCTTTCTTT. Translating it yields CASIEAGAQGEAFF.

This CDR3 is CASSPRLAGGPDEQYF. Written as DNA, the CDR3 is TGCGCCAGCAGCCCCCGACTAGCGGGAGGGCCCGACGAGCAGTACTTC. V and J are TRBV4-1 and TRBJ2-7, with TRBD2 identical over 14 bases. Losses at the gene ends were 4 bases for V and 5 bases for J; bases not matched to a gene: 7. The CDR3 spans 16 residues. From germline, CDR1 is MGHRA and CDR2 YSYEKL.

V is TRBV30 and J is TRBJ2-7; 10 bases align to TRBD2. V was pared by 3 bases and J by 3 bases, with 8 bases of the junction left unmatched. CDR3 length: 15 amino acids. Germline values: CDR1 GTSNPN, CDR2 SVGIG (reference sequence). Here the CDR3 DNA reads TGTGCCTGGAGACTCCCTAGCGGGGGTAGCTACGAGCAGTACTTC. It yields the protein CAWRLPSGGSYEQYF.

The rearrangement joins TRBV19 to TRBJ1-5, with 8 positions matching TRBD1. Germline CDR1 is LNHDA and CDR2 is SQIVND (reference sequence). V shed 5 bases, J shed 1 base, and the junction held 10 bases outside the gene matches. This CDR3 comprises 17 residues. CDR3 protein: CASSSRQGARSNQPQHF. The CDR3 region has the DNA TGTGCCAGTAGTTCGAGGCAGGGGGCGAGGAGCAATCAGCCCCAGCATTTT.

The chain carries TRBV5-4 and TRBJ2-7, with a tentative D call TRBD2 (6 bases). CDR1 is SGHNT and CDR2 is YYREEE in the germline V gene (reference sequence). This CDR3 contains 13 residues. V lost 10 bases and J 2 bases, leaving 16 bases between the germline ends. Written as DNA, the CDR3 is TGTGCCTTTGACGCGGGAAGCCCCTACGAGCAGTACTTC. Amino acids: CAFDAGSPYEQYF.

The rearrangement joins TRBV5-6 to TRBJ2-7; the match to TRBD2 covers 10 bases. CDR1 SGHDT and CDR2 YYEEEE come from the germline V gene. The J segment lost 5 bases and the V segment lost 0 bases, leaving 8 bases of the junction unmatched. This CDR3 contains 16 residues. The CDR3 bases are TGTGCCAGCAGCTTGGGGCCAGCGGGAGGGCCGGACGAGCAGTACTTC. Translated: CASSLGPAGGPDEQYF.

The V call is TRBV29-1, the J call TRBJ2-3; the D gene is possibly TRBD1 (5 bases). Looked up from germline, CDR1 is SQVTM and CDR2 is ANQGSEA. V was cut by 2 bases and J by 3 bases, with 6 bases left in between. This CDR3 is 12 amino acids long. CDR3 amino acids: CSVEKGTDTQYF. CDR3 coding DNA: TGCAGCGTTGAAAAGGGGACAGATACGCAGTATTTT.

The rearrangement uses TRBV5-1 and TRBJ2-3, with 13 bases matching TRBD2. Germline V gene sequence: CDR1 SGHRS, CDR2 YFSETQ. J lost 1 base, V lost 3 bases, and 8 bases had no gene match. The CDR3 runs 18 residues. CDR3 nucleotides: TGCGCCAGCAGCTACCCCGGGACTAGCGGGGCCCGCACAGATACGCAGTATTTT. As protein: CASSYPGTSGARTDTQYF.

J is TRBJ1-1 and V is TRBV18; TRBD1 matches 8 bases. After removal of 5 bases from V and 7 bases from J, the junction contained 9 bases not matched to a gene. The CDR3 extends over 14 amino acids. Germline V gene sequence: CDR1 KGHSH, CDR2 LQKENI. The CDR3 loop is CASSARTGSFEAFF. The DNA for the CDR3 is TGTGCCAGCTCAGCCCGGACAGGGAGCTTTGAAGCTTTCTTT.

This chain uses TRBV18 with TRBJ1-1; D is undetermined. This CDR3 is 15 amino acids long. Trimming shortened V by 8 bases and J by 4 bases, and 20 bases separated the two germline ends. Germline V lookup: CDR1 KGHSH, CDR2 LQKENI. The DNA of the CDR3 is TGTGCCAGCACAGAAAGCTTACAGTTCGGCACTGAAGCTTTCTTT. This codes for CASTESLQFGTEAFF.